This T cell receptor beta chain was documented in a study of cytomegalovirus exposure and HLA in healthy donors (dated by TCRdb to about 2017). A note on the overall study: An earlier analysis of roughly 610 of the donors reported about 300 Gb of sequence data and 117 million unique TCR beta sequences obtained from 150 million to 200 million T cells. An early release covering just under 650 HLA-typed donors comprised approximately 290 gigabases of sequencing data and approximately 80 million unique TCR sequences. The genetic ancestry cluster associated with self-reported Caucasian donors included about 84% of the 350 to 500 genotyped donors. The study was designed to test whether signatures of past pathogen exposure could be identified by cataloging public T cell receptors. Using immunosequencing, the study profiled T cell repertoires from approximately 700 subjects and related those repertoires to cytomegalovirus serostatus. Along with the roughly 610-subject first cohort, a separate validation cohort of over 90 different subjects was used. High-throughput TCR immunosequencing, statistical association of individual TCRs with disease status, and machine learning were combined to predict cytomegalovirus infection status. In a later analysis, previously published TCR beta repertoires from hundreds of donors were re-analyzed and high-resolution HLA genotyping was added so that TCR occurrence patterns could be studied. Rather than using new phenotypic data, the later analysis identified candidate immune exposures from TCR beta sequences and from how often those sequences occurred across donors. An earlier analysis of approximately 500 of the donors applied high-throughput TCR beta sequencing to assess whether each TCR beta V gene segment acted as functional or pseudogenic. Donor age, sex, ethnicity and CMV serostatus were collected together with the repertoire data. A later genetic analysis used genome-wide SNP genotypes for about three fifths of the 666 donors, treating that subset as a discovery cohort. All discovery cohort repertoires had been generated on a single sequencing platform. HLA typing covered class I and class II loci at four-digit resolution. The number of typed donors differed by locus: roughly 629-640 for A, B, C, DRB1 and DQB1; 500 to 550 for DQA1; approximately 610 for DPA1; and 400 to 480 for DPB1. Because of strong linkage in the cohort, five DR-DQ haplotypes were treated as single units for association and clustering. Among about 390 genotyped donors of the cohort, an average of approximately 250,000 unique TCR beta nucleotide sequences were sequenced per donor, approximately 20% of them non-productive. Results and caveats for the whole study, not just this receptor: A few of the identified cytomegalovirus-associated TCR beta chains were confirmed in vitro to be specific for cytomegalovirus antigens. In an earlier analysis of a few hundred of the donors, most TCR beta V segments were observed in productive rearrangements about 90% or about 30% of the time, broadly matching IMGT annotations. HLA typing was unavailable for some donors at each locus, so association tests used only the typed subset. In a later analysis, the rate of TCR association differed among HLA loci, with DRB1 alleles having the most associated TCRs and HLA-C alleles having the fewest. According to a later analysis, most CMV-associated TCR beta chains appeared to be HLA-restricted, and the HLA associations seemed to be driven largely by CMV exposure. According to the authors, the approach could potentially be generalized to other disease states and immunological phenotypes. When HLA alleles, especially DR and DQ, strongly co-occurred, attributing TCR associations to individual alleles was difficult. The classifier was reported to diagnose cytomegalovirus status with high specificity and sensitivity in both the original cohort and the validation cohort. A total of 150 to 200 TCR beta chains were listed by the study as associated with cytomegalovirus. Most TCR sequences were observed very rarely across donors, whereas some public TCRs were present in many individuals. In a later genetic analysis, a missense DCLRE1C variant was associated with V-gene and J-gene trimming of TCR beta chains, and the association was replicated in an independent cohort. According to a later genetic analysis, donors in an Asian-associated ancestry cluster had fewer N-insertions in productive TCRs than the approximately 650-donor mean. Some IMGT-functional V segments, including TRBV6-2 and TRBV6-3, could not be told apart with the 87-base-pair reads, so those segments were excluded. The cohort was sequenced for TCR beta chains only, and without alpha or paired-chain data the features that could be detected were limited. At a false discovery rate of 0.05, a later analysis linked some 18,000 TCR beta sequences to specific HLA alleles. A further reported finding was that TCR beta sequences accurately predicted the HLA-A and HLA-B alleles for most subjects in the first cohort. Over 15 rarely observed V segments, including chromosome 9 orphons, were excluded from the earlier analysis of a few hundred of the donors because counts were too low. According to a later analysis, parvovirus B19, influenza, CMV and Epstein-Barr virus appeared linked to several top co-occurrence clusters. Sequencing depth was assumed to be roughly uniform across donors in the presence/absence analyses, though that assumption may not hold. A later analysis found that HLA-associated TCR beta chains were more clonally expanded and had lower generation probabilities than equally common non-associated chains. A group of highly shared sequence variants was considered likely to be a technical artifact of the sequencing pipeline. The only immune exposure information available for the cohort was CMV serostatus. Linkage disequilibrium might explain the correlated functional status among segregating V segments, but an unknown experimental factor could not be excluded.

Turning to this clone: Its cognate antigen has yet to be identified. Qualities for individual bases were not recorded, and no much larger clone is one base off.

For CDR1 and CDR2, the germline V gene lists MGHDK and SYGVNS. Spanning cysteine to phenylalanine, the CDR3 consists of 14 amino acids. Only CDR3 DNA remains: 42 bases, in frame from the first base. V is pruned by 5 bases and J by 2 bases, leaving 4 bases of the junction without a gene match. In total, 500 to 700 healthy bone marrow donors made up the cohort. At the time of sampling, every cohort member was nominally healthy, though immune exposures that went unrecorded were likely present. The donor was CMV seropositive and was included in the group of approximately 310 seropositive cohort members. Each donor provided a peripheral blood sample, and peripheral blood mononuclear cells were used for TCR beta sequencing. The Qiagen DNeasy Blood Extraction Kit was used to extract genomic DNA from the blood cell samples. The protocol used for the library was the immunoSEQ multiplex PCR assay. A mixture of 60 forward primers for TCR Vbeta segments and 13 reverse primers for TCR Jbeta segments was used in the multiplex PCR. A multiplex PCR assay on genomic DNA amplified the CDR3 region of rearranged TCR beta genes. Amplified TCR beta libraries were sequenced as 87-base-pair reads on the Illumina HiSeq System. On the study's bioinformatics: A later analysis counted some 80 million unique TCR beta chains across the 650 to 700 repertoires, and around 9.9 million of these chains were shared by at least two donors. Raw reads were error-corrected and collapsed into unique sequences with a nearest-neighbor algorithm that merged closely related sequences to remove PCR and sequencing errors. To assign V, D and J gene segments, CDR3 sequences were aligned to IMGT reference sequences. For a sequence to be retained, at least a six-nucleotide match to both a V gene segment and a J gene segment was required. Rearrangements were classified as productive when the CDR3 lacked stop codons and remained in frame with V and J, and all other rearrangements were classified as non-productive. CDR3 was defined according to IMGT convention as the region running from the second conserved V-encoded cysteine to the conserved J-encoded phenylalanine. Sequences without an unambiguous match to a single V gene segment were excluded from the earlier analysis of 450 to 650 of the donors. In an earlier analysis of some 590 of the donors, a V segment was called functional when productive rearrangements were above 56.7%, and segregating when the standard deviation between donors exceeded 5%. A statistical classification framework was built to diagnose cytomegalovirus status from the catalog of TCR beta chain sequences. A later analysis assigned V and J genes by comparing TCR nucleotide sequences with IMGT/GENE-DB human TR gene sequences. In a later analysis, CDR3 sequences and most-parsimonious VDJ recombination scenarios were assigned using the TCRdist pipeline. In a later analysis, each TCR beta chain was defined by its CDR3 amino acid sequence together with its V-gene family, and reads lacking a unique V-gene family were excluded. As a way to deal with suspected cross-contamination and a sequencing artifact, a later analysis dropped 640 or so nucleotide sequences that were highly shared and had low generation probability. In a later analysis, a clonal expansion index for each public chain was calculated from normalized within-repertoire ranks of inferred template counts. In a later analysis, generation probabilities were computed using a VDJ recombination model fitted to out-of-frame rearrangements, and the results were checked against IGoR. A later analysis scored TCR-TCR, TCR-HLA and TCR-CMV co-occurrence with hypergeometric tests, applying a repertoire-size bias correction to TCR pairs. To estimate false discovery rates, a later analysis permuted the HLA or CMV assignments 20 times. A later analysis grouped co-occurring TCRs with DBSCAN, adding TCRdist sequence similarity when clustering within HLA-allele-positive subsets. Co-occurrence clustering excluded repertoires with fewer than 30,000 or more than 120,000 public chains, plus five with anomalous nucleotide sharing. TCRdb took this table from immuneACCESS and kept in-frame rearrangements with V and J called. Such tables lack part of the clones; where checked against another copy, unresolved V genes explain under half of the gap, and the rest is unexplained. V and J calls and clone size are those listed in that table; D and trimming were worked out from the DNA. The sample records approximately 120,000 clones, under 85% of which are singletons. Less than 9.5% of the sample is held by the ten biggest clonotypes.

The V and J segments used are TRBV25-1 and TRBJ2-7, and 9 bases in between align with TRBD1. The sample consisted of PBMCs. This sequence originates from a woman aged 45-60 years in good health and CMV-seropositive. CDR3 region: CASSPGQGPYEQYF. The base sequence is TGTGCCAGCAGTCCGGGACAGGGCCCCTACGAGCAGTACTTC.